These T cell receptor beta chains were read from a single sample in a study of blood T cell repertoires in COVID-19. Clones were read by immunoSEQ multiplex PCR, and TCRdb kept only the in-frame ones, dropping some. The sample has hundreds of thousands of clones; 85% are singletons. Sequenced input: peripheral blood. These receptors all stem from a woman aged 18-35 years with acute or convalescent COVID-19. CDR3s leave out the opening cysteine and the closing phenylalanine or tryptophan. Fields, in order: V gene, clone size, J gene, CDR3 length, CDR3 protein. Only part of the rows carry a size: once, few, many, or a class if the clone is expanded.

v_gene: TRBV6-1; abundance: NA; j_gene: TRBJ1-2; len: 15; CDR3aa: ASSEGGVTGGLYGYT
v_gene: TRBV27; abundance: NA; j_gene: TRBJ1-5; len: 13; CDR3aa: ASSLRGGWGQPQH
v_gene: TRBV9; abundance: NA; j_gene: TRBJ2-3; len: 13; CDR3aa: ASSGSDYPTDTQY
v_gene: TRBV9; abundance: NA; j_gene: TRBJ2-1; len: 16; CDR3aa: ASSVAAMVRRGPNEQF
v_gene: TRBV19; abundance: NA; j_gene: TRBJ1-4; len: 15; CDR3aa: ASSINGQGATNEKLF
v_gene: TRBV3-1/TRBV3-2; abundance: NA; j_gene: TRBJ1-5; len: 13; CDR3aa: ASSPDYAASEAQH
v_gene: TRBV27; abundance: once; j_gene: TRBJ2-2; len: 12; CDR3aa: ASSLSPNTGELF
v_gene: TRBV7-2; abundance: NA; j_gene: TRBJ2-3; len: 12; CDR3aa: ASSFRGDTDTQY
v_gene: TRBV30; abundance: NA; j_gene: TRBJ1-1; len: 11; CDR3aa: AWRSQGETEAF
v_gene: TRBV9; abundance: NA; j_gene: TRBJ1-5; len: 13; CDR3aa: ASSVGGVSNQPQH
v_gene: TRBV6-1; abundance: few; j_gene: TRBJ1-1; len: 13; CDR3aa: ASSETSLYGTEAF
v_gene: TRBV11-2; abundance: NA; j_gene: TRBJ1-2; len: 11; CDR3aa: ASSQQSPYGYT
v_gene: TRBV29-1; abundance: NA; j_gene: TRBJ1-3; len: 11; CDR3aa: SVAEGSGNTIY
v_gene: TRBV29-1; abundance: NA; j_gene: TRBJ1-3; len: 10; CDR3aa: SARDSGNTIY
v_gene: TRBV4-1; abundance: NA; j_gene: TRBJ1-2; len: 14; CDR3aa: ASSQDPQVPDYGYT
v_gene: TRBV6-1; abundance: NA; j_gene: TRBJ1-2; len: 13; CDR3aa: ASSELRDTSRGYT
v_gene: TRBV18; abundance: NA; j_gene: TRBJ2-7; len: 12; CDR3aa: ASSLLDSSYEQY
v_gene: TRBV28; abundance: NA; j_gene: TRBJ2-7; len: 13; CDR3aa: ASSFVGGQSYEQY
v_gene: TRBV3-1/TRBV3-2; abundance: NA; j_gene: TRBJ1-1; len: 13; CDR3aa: ASSPAGQLNTEAF
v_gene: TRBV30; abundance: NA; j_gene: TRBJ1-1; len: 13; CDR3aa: AWGGTGPLGTEAF
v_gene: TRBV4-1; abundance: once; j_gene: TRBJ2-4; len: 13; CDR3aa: ASSQVGGPENIQY
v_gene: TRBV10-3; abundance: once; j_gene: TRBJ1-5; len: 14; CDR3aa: AISESTGVGNQPQH
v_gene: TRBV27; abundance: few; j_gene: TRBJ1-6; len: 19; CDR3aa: ASSFRLMAGTGGSYNSPLH